Presented here are 15 T cell receptor beta chains from one specimen sequenced in a study of cytomegalovirus exposure and HLA in healthy donors. Primers included in the PCR were 60 Vbeta and 13 Jbeta primers. The method was immunoSEQ multiplex PCR; TCRdb's version includes in-frame clones alone and lacks a portion of them. This table holds some 150,000 clones, around 78% found once. The source material was PBMCs. All receptors come from a middle-aged man in good health and CMV-seropositive.

The rearrangement joins TRBV28 to TRBJ2-1; TRBD2 matches at 13 bases. The V gene's germline CDR1 is MDHEN and CDR2 SYDVKM. This CDR3 comprises 15 residues. V lost 4 bases to trimming and J lost 4 bases; unmatched junction nucleotides: 1. CDR3 residues: CASSWGLAGYNEQFF. The CDR3 DNA reads TGTGCCAGCAGTTGGGGACTAGCGGGATACAATGAGCAGTTCTTC.

The J gene is TRBJ1-4, the V gene TRBV5-1, with TRBD1 matching 7 bases. The germline CDR1 and CDR2 sequences are SGHRS and YFSETQ. The CDR3 is 17 amino acids. After removal of 4 bases from V and 5 bases from J, the junction contained 14 bases not matched to a gene. CDR3 region: CASSVIRDSGLNEKLFF. The DNA for the CDR3 is TGCGCCAGCAGCGTGATCCGGGACAGCGGGTTAAATGAAAAACTGTTTTTT.

The rearrangement links TRBV5-1 to TRBJ2-2, with 8 bases identical to TRBD1. The length of the CDR3 is 15 residues. Germline trimming cut 7 bases from V and 2 bases from J; bases unmatched to any gene: 7. Germline V lookup: CDR1 SGHRS, CDR2 YFSETQ. In DNA form, the CDR3 reads TGCGCCAGCGGAGATCAGGGGGCCAACACCGGGGAGCTGTTTTTT. It encodes CASGDQGANTGELFF.

The V and J genes are TRBV27 and TRBJ1-3, with D tentatively TRBD1 (5 bases). V lost 5 bases, J lost 8 bases, and 13 bases lay in between. CDR3 length equals 13 residues. Germline CDR1 and CDR2: MNHEY and SMNVEV (reference sequence). This CDR3 reads CASSLLGGDTIYF. In nucleotides, the CDR3 is TGTGCCAGCAGTCTCCTTGGGGGGGACACCATATATTTT.

The gene calls are TRBV20-1 and TRBJ2-1; D gene ambiguous. The germline CDR1 and CDR2 sequences are DFQATT and SNEGSKA (reference sequence). The CDR3 extends over 11 amino acids. Trimming stripped 5 bases from V and 6 bases from J, with 8 bases between. The CDR3 sequence is CSALAVNEQFF. The CDR3 nucleotides read TGCAGTGCTTTAGCCGTCAATGAGCAGTTCTTC.

Judged by abundance, this clone is medium-sized (0.01 to 0.1%). This rearrangement joins TRBV21-1 to TRBJ2-7; the table's D call, TRBD2, has no DNA check behind it. TRBV21-1 is a known pseudogene. This CDR3 is 11 amino acids long. This CDR3 reads CASAGSCEQYF. The CDR3 region has the DNA TGTGCCAGCGCCGGGTCTTGCGAGCAGTACTTC.

V is TRBV5-6 and J is TRBJ2-2; 13 bases match TRBD2. There are 16 residues in the CDR3. Trimming took 4 bases from V and 4 from J; bases not matched to a gene: 4. The germline CDR1 and CDR2 sequences are SGHDT and YYEEEE. In DNA, the CDR3 is TGTGCCAGCAGCCAGGGACTAGCGGGACCCACCGGGGAGCTGTTTTTT. This translates into CASSQGLAGPTGELFF.

V usage is TRBV5-4 and J usage is TRBJ1-6; 9 bases match TRBD1. This CDR3 contains 16 residues. Trimming at V came to 3 bases and at J to 11 bases, leaving 12 bases not matched to a gene. Germline V lookup: CDR1 SGHNT, CDR2 YYREEE (reference sequence). In DNA form, the CDR3 reads TGTGCCAGCAGCTCTCCACGACAGGGGGTCCAGACACCCCTCCACTTT. Amino acid sequence: CASSSPRQGVQTPLHF.

The rearrangement joins TRBV7-9 to TRBJ1-5; 7 bases are shared with TRBD1. The CDR3 has 14 residues. Per germline, CDR1 SEHNR and CDR2 FQNEAQ (reference sequence). V lost 5 bases, J lost 5 bases, and 6 bases stayed unmatched. CDR3 DNA sequence: TGTGCCAGCAGCCCAGGGGACAGCCATCAGCCCCAGCATTTT. This sequence encodes CASSPGDSHQPQHF.

This rearrangement joins TRBV6-5 to TRBJ2-7, with D unresolved. CDR1 is MNHEY, CDR2 SVGAGI, per germline. V lost 7 bases to trimming and J lost 2 bases, with 15 bases between them. The CDR3 is made up of 14 amino acids. DNA for the CDR3: TGTGCCAGCAAGCCCCCTTGGGCAGCCTACGAGCAGTACTTC. It is translated as CASKPPWAAYEQYF.

The CDR3, as DNA: TGTGCCAGCAGTTACTCAGCAGGGTTAGGCTATGGCTACACCTTC. It codes for CASSYSAGLGYGYTF. This chain links TRBV6-6 with TRBJ1-2; tentatively, D is TRBD1 (5 bases). The CDR3 runs 15 residues. V was clipped by 0 bases and J by 4 bases, with 12 bases between them. Germline values: CDR1 MNHNY, CDR2 SVGAGI (reference sequence).

The chain is built from TRBV2 and TRBJ2-7; D not certain. The V and J ends lost 4 bases and 6 bases respectively, with 19 bases between them. The CDR3 runs 15 residues. Germline lookup yields CDR1 SNHLY and CDR2 FYNNEI. In DNA form, the CDR3 reads TGTGCCAGCAGTGTGGAGATTACGGCTAGTTCCGAGCAGTACTTC. Protein sequence: CASSVEITASSEQYF.

J is TRBJ2-5 and V is TRBV7-8; 11 nucleotides align to TRBD1. The better agreement between TRBJ2-7 and the DNA end casts doubt on the J call. There are 15 residues in the CDR3. The germline V gene encodes CDR1 SGHVS and CDR2 FQNEAQ. The DNA of the CDR3 is TGTGCCAGCAGCCCAGGACAGGGGGCTACCTACGAGCAGTACTTC. Translated, it gives CASSPGQGATYEQYF.

V gene TRBV9 combines with J gene TRBJ2-4; 7 positions agree with TRBD2. From germline, CDR1 is SGDLS and CDR2 YYNGEE. With 4 bases clipped from V and 0 bases from J, the junction kept 16 bases outside the gene matches. The CDR3 has 19 residues. This CDR3 is CASSPEVGGPNLAKNIQYF. The DNA of the CDR3 is TGTGCCAGCAGCCCAGAGGTGGGAGGGCCTAACCTAGCCAAAAACATTCAGTACTTC. Variable domain in full (rest from reference TRBV9 and TRBJ2-4): DSGVTQTPKHLITATGQRVTLRCSPRSGDLSVYWYQQSLDQGLQFLIQYYNGEERAKGNILERFSAQQFPDLHSELNLSSLELGDSALYFCASSPEVGGPNLAKNIQYFGAGTRLSVL.

At least ten counts were recorded for this clone. This chain uses TRBV6-6 with TRBJ2-4; 14 bases fit TRBD2. Losses at the gene ends were 5 bases for V and 7 bases for J; bases not matched to a gene: 1. This CDR3 is built from 14 residues. Germline V lookup: CDR1 MNHNY, CDR2 SVGAGI (reference sequence). The CDR3 sequence is CASSGTSGSNIQYF. DNA of the CDR3: TGTGCCAGCAGTGGGACTAGCGGGAGTAACATTCAGTACTTC.